One T cell receptor (beta chain) is described in this entry. The source of the sample is a study of blood T cell repertoires in COVID-19. Germline V lookup: CDR1 SEHNR, CDR2 FQNEAQ (reference sequence). CDR3 length: 14 residues. Here immunoSEQ multiplex PCR was the method, and the copy in TCRdb shows in-frame clones only, minus some. Of some 150,000 clones listed, 70% to 90% are singletons. The sequence came from a middle-aged woman with active or convalescent COVID-19. This chain connects TRBV7-9 to TRBJ2-3; TRBD1 agrees at 12 bases. The sequenced sample was peripheral blood. DNA for the CDR3: TGTGCTTCTGGGACAGGGGGCCCTCCAGATACGCAGTATTTT. Translating gives CASGTGGPPDTQYF.